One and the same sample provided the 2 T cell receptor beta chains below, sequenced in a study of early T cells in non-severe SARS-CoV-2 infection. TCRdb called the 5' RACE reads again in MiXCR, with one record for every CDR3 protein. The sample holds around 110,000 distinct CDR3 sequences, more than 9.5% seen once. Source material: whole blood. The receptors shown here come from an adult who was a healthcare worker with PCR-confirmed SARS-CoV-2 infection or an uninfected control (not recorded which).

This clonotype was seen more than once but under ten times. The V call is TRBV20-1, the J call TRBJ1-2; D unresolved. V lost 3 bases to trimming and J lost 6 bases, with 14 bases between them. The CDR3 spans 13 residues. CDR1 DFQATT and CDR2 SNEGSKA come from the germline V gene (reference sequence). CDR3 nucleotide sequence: TGCAGTGCTAGTAAAGGGAAAGTTGATGGCTACACCTTC. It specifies CSASKGKVDGYTF.

CDR3 loop: CASSQDVVAGERELFF. For the CDR3, the DNA is TGCGCCAGCAGCCAAGATGTGGTAGCGGGAGAGCGGGAGCTGTTTTTT. The chain combines TRBV4-1 with TRBJ2-2, with 9 bases fitting TRBD2. Trimming cost V 0 bases and J 9 bases; bases outside gene matches: 8. Germline V gives CDR1 MGHRA, CDR2 YSYEKL. CDR3 length: 16 residues.